These T cell receptor beta chains were read from a single sample in a study of graft-versus-host responses after intestinal transplantation. Sequenced by immunoSEQ multiplex PCR; TCRdb stores in-frame clones only, minus some. The data show roughly 120,000 clones, 90% seen once. These receptors lack a known antigen. Sequences were derived from unstimulated CD4+ T cells sorted from spleen or lymph node cells, sampled before intestinal transplant. These receptors all stem from a human donor who received an intestinal transplant. The CDR3 runs from the conserved cysteine through the conserved F or W. D genes are given only for firm matches. Only part of the rows carry a size: once, few, many, or a class if the clone is expanded.

size	V	J	length	D	CDR3	DNA
.	TRBV9	TRBJ2-7	15	.	CASSVDEGYSYEQYF	TGTGCCAGCAGCGTAGACGAGGGTTATTCCTACGAGCAGTACTTC
.	TRBV9	TRBJ2-1	15	TRBD2	CASSSMGLAGGEQFF	TGTGCCAGCAGCTCTATGGGACTAGCGGGGGGCGAGCAGTTCTTC
once	TRBV7-3	TRBJ2-5	15	TRBD1	CASSSQGAPPETQYF	TGTGCCAGCAGCTCACAGGGGGCCCCTCCAGAGACCCAGTACTTC
.	TRBV28	TRBJ1-2	14	.	CASSLRQGIDGYTF	TGTGCCAGCAGTTTACGTCAGGGCATCGATGGCTACACCTTC
.	TRBV5-4	TRBJ2-7	14	TRBD1	CASSRTGQSYEQYF	TGTGCCAGCAGTCGGACAGGGCAATCCTACGAGCAGTACTTC
.	TRBV7-2	TRBJ1-5	14	.	CASSLALSNQPQHF	TGTGCCAGCAGCTTAGCACTGAGCAATCAGCCCCAGCATTTT
once	TRBV6-1	TRBJ2-1	17	TRBD2	CASSEATGTSGNNEQFF	TGTGCCAGCAGTGAAGCTACCGGGACTAGCGGTAACAATGAGCAGTTCTTC
.	TRBV5-8	TRBJ2-1	17	TRBD1	CASSAMTGGLSYNEQFF	TGTGCCAGCAGCGCGATGACAGGGGGACTCTCCTACAATGAGCAGTTCTTC
.	TRBV30	TRBJ1-3	13	.	CAWSVVTGNTIYF	TGTGCCTGGAGCGTCGTTACTGGAAACACCATATATTTT
.	TRBV19	TRBJ1-5	14	.	CASSLLFFNQPQHF	TGTGCCAGTAGTTTACTTTTTTTCAATCAGCCCCAGCATTTT
.	TRBV7-7	TRBJ2-7	13	.	CASSRTGYREQYF	TGTGCCAGCAGCCGAACAGGGTACCGTGAGCAGTACTTC
.	TRBV5-5	TRBJ1-2	13	TRBD1	CASSLPYRGGYTF	TGTGCCAGCAGCTTGCCTTACAGGGGCGGCTACACCTTC
.	TRBV7-8	TRBJ1-2	15	TRBD1	CASSPGTGGKYGYTF	TGTGCCAGCAGCCCCGGGACAGGGGGTAAATATGGCTACACCTTC
.	TRBV18	TRBJ1-2	17	TRBD1	CASSLGPTGGLPYGYTF	TGTGCCAGCTCACTGGGTCCAACAGGGGGCCTGCCCTATGGCTACACCTTC
few	TRBV5-1	TRBJ1-1	14	.	CASSLKGGGTEAFF	TGCGCCAGCAGCTTGAAGGGCGGGGGCACTGAAGCTTTCTTT